Listed below are T cell receptor beta chains from one sample, sequenced in a study of T cell responses to AZD1222 COVID-19 vaccine. The repertoire was sequenced with immunoSEQ multiplex PCR; TCRdb's copy has only in-frame clones and lacks some. Among around 150,000 clones listed, 92% were seen once. The sequencing here drew on peripheral blood, taken 28 days after the second AZD1222 dose. The receptors were sampled from an adult who received the AZD1222 COVID-19 vaccine. Each CDR3 is given with its conserved first and last residue. D genes are given only for firm matches. Size is omitted from some rows. Given values are once, few, many or a class for expanded clones.

NA	TRBV19	TRBJ1-1	NA	TGTGCCAGTAGTAGCCCCGGGCTCATGAACACTGAAGCTTTCTTT	CASSSPGLMNTEAFF
NA	TRBV2	TRBJ1-1	NA	TGTGCCAGCAGACCCGGGGTTCCGGGGACTGAAGCTTTCTTT	CASRPGVPGTEAFF
NA	TRBV5-5	TRBJ2-7	NA	TGTGCCAGCAGCAGTAACAGGGAGCAGTACTTC	CASSSNREQYF
TRBD1	TRBV6-1	TRBJ2-7	NA	TGTGCCAGCAGTGAATATCGTGGACAGGGTGTCGACGAGCAGTACTTC	CASSEYRGQGVDEQYF
NA	TRBV6-5	TRBJ2-7	once	TGTGCCAGCAGGCGGGGTTCTTACGAGCAGTACTTC	CASRRGSYEQYF
NA	TRBV2	TRBJ2-5	NA	TGTGCCAGCAATGATTGGGGCCAAGAGACCCAGTACTTC	CASNDWGQETQYF
NA	TRBV16	TRBJ1-5	NA	TGTGCCAGCAGCCATCTAGGGACTGTTAGTAATCAGCCCCAGCATTTT	CASSHLGTVSNQPQHF
TRBD1	TRBV7-9	TRBJ1-2	once	TGTGCCAGCAGCTTAAGAGGGACAGGTGGTTATGGCTACACCTTC	CASSLRGTGGYGYTF
TRBD1	TRBV11-3	TRBJ2-2	NA	TGTGCCAGCAGCACCCCAGGGGGCGCGGACACCGGGGAGCTGTTTTTT	CASSTPGGADTGELFF
TRBD2	TRBV11-2	TRBJ2-3	NA	TGTGCCAGCAGCTTACGAAGCGGGGGGGCCGGGGATACGCAGTATTTT	CASSLRSGGAGDTQYF
TRBD2	TRBV3-1/TRBV3-2	TRBJ2-5	NA	TGTGCCAGCAGCCGCGGGGGGGCAGAGACCCAGTACTTC	CASSRGGAETQYF
NA	TRBV10-2	TRBJ1-1	NA	TGCGCCAGCATGGTAGGGTTTTACACTGAAGCTTTCTTT	CASMVGFYTEAFF
NA	TRBV5-1	TRBJ1-1	once	TGCGCCAGCAGCTTGGGGGTTGGTCTCAGGGCTGAAGCTTTCTTT	CASSLGVGLRAEAFF
NA	TRBV18	TRBJ2-3	NA	TGTGCCAGCTCACCGATGCAAAGCACAGATACGCAGTATTTT	CASSPMQSTDTQYF
NA	TRBV20-1	TRBJ1-3	NA	TGCAGTGGCCAGCTTGGAAACACCATATATTTT	CSGQLGNTIYF
TRBD1	TRBV18	TRBJ1-2	NA	TGTGCCAGCTCACCCGGACAGGGGAAAAAAGGGGGGAACTATGGCTACACCTTC	CASSPGQGKKGGNYGYTF
NA	TRBV6-1	TRBJ1-2	NA	TGTGCCAGCAGTGAATGGTGGGGGCGCAACTATGGCTACACCTTC	CASSEWWGRNYGYTF
NA	TRBV7-6	TRBJ2-5	NA	TGTGCCAGCAGCTTATTGGGGTTGCCTGCCTACCAAGAGACCCAGTACTTC	CASSLLGLPAYQETQYF
NA	TRBV7-8	TRBJ2-5	NA	TGTGCCAGCAGCGCGGCGGCCCTGCAAGAGACCCAGTACTTC	CASSAAALQETQYF
NA	TRBV5-1	TRBJ1-1	NA	TGCGCCAGCAGCCCCGACAGTTACACTGAAGCTTTCTTT	CASSPDSYTEAFF
NA	TRBV7-2	TRBJ1-3	NA	TGTGCCAGCAGCTCTGGGGCGCCTGGAAACACCATATATTTT	CASSSGAPGNTIYF
NA	TRBV6-5	TRBJ1-2	once	TGTGCCAGCAGTATCGGGGATTCGGACTATGGCTACACCTTC	CASSIGDSDYGYTF
TRBD1	TRBV20-1	TRBJ2-3	NA	TGCAGTGCTAGTCACAGGGGGACAGATACGCAGTATTTT	CSASHRGTDTQYF
NA	TRBV9	TRBJ2-4	NA	TGTGCCAGCAGCCCACAGGGCCTAGCCAAAAACATTCAGTACTTC	CASSPQGLAKNIQYF
TRBD1	TRBV30	TRBJ1-1	NA	TGTGCCTGGAGTGTTTTGGGAGCCCAGGGGGGCACTGAAGCTTTCTTT	CAWSVLGAQGGTEAFF
NA	TRBV5-1	TRBJ1-3	NA	TGCGCCAGCAGCCCGGGACAAAACTTCGGCACCATATATTTT	CASSPGQNFGTIYF
NA	TRBV19	TRBJ2-7	NA	TGTGCCAGTAGTATTCCGGACCGAGGCTACGAGCAGTACTTC	CASSIPDRGYEQYF
NA	TRBV19	TRBJ1-5	few	TGTGCCAGTAGTATAGACCCTGGACGGCCCCAGCATTTT	CASSIDPGRPQHF
TRBD1	TRBV30	TRBJ2-3	NA	TGTGCCTGGCGACAGGGGGCTCACGGAGATACGCAGTATTTT	CAWRQGAHGDTQYF
NA	TRBV29-1	TRBJ2-5	NA	TGCAGCGTTGATGGGCAGGGCGCCGGGACCCAGTACTTC	CSVDGQGAGTQYF
TRBD1	TRBV15	TRBJ1-4	NA	TGTGCCACCAGCAGAGATTGGGGACAGGGAAGAAAACTGTTTTTT	CATSRDWGQGRKLFF
NA	TRBV6-5	TRBJ1-2	NA	TGTGCCAGCAGCGGGGTCGCTAACTATGGCTACACCTTC	CASSGVANYGYTF
TRBD1	TRBV9	TRBJ1-3	NA	TGTGCCAGCAGCGGGACAGGGGAAAGCTCTGGAAACACCATATATTTT	CASSGTGESSGNTIYF
NA	TRBV3-1/TRBV3-2	TRBJ1-2	NA	TGTGCCAGCAGCCACCCGGGGGGGTCTAACTATGGCTACACCTTC	CASSHPGGSNYGYTF
TRBD1	TRBV7-8	TRBJ2-1	NA	TGTGCCAGCAGCTTAGCAGGGAGGACAGGGGCCCGGGATGAGCAGTTCTTC	CASSLAGRTGARDEQFF
NA	TRBV4-2	TRBJ1-5	NA	TGTGCCAGCAGCCAAGATGCGGACCGAACAAATCCCCAGCATTTT	CASSQDADRTNPQHF
TRBD1	TRBV10-2	TRBJ2-1	NA	TGCGCCAGCAGCGGACAGGCGGATCACAATGAGCAGTTCTTC	CASSGQADHNEQFF
NA	TRBV6-5	TRBJ1-1	NA	TGTGCCAGCAGTATTCAAACGGACACTGAAGCTTTCTTT	CASSIQTDTEAFF
TRBD1	TRBV27	TRBJ1-2	NA	TGTGCCAGCAGTCCCCGGACAGGGGAGCTTAACTATGGCTACACCTTC	CASSPRTGELNYGYTF
NA	TRBV7-8	TRBJ2-7	NA	TGTGCCAGCAGCCCAGCCCATCGAAACAGGGACTACGAGCAGTACTTC	CASSPAHRNRDYEQYF
TRBD2	TRBV7-3	TRBJ2-3	NA	TGTGCCAGCAGCGTCGGACTAGCCCGAGGCACAGATACGCAGTATTTT	CASSVGLARGTDTQYF
NA	TRBV24-1	TRBJ2-3	NA	TGTGCCACCAGCGTCGGATCCACAGATACGCAGTATTTT	CATSVGSTDTQYF
TRBD1	TRBV6-5	TRBJ1-1	once	TGTGCCAGCGGGGACAGGGGGCCGAACACTGAAGCTTTCTTT	CASGDRGPNTEAFF
TRBD1	TRBV5-1	TRBJ2-7	NA	TGCGCCAGCAGCCGGGGACAGGACTACTCCTACGAGCAGTACTTC	CASSRGQDYSYEQYF
NA	TRBV4-2	TRBJ2-1	NA	TGTGCCAGCAGCCAGGGACTTGACTACAACAATGAGCAGTTCTTC	CASSQGLDYNNEQFF
NA	TRBV6-1	TRBJ1-4	NA	TGTGCCAGCAGTGAAACCGAGGGAACTCATGAAAAACTGTTTTTT	CASSETEGTHEKLFF
NA	TRBV15	TRBJ1-5	NA	TGTGCCACCAGCAGAGATATCGGGCGCAATCAGCCCCAGCATTTT	CATSRDIGRNQPQHF
NA	TRBV12-3/TRBV12-4	TRBJ1-2	NA	TGTGCCAGCAGTTTATCGACAGGCGGTGGCTACACCTTC	CASSLSTGGGYTF
NA	TRBV7-8	TRBJ2-5	NA	TGTGCCAGCAGCTTAGGAAGAGATCCCTTCCAAGAGACCCAGTACTTC	CASSLGRDPFQETQYF
TRBD1	TRBV6-5	TRBJ1-1	NA	TGTGCCAGCAGTCCGCCCGGACAGGGGAGGGAAGCTTTCTTT	CASSPPGQGREAFF
TRBD1	TRBV2	TRBJ1-2	few	TGTGCCAGCAGCCTAACCGGGACAGCAAACTATGGCTACACCTTC	CASSLTGTANYGYTF
TRBD2	TRBV9	TRBJ2-3	NA	TGTGCCAGCAGCGTTCTAGGAGCTAGCGGGGCAATTAGCACAGATACGCAGTATTTT	CASSVLGASGAISTDTQYF
NA	TRBV6-1	TRBJ2-5	NA	TGTGCCAGCAGTGAATTGGAGACCCAGTACTTC	CASSELETQYF
NA	TRBV3-1/TRBV3-2	TRBJ1-2	NA	TGTGCCAGCAGCCAAACCCGAGGTTGGGCTGGAGGCTACACCTTC	CASSQTRGWAGGYTF
NA	TRBV3-1/TRBV3-2	TRBJ2-3	few	TGTGCCAGCAGCCTGACGGGGGGCACAGATACGCAGTATTTT	CASSLTGGTDTQYF
TRBD1	TRBV3-1/TRBV3-2	TRBJ2-7	once	TGTGCCAGCAGCCAAGGGACAGGGTACGAGCAGTACTTC	CASSQGTGYEQYF
NA	TRBV7-3	TRBJ2-1	NA	TGTGCCAGCAGCCCGGGGGCCACAGGGGAAAGATTCTCCTACAATGAGCAGTTCTTC	CASSPGATGERFSYNEQFF
NA	TRBV7-3	TRBJ1-1	NA	TGTGCCAGCAGCCCCGAGCCCATAGGGGTGAACACTGAAGCTTTCTTT	CASSPEPIGVNTEAFF